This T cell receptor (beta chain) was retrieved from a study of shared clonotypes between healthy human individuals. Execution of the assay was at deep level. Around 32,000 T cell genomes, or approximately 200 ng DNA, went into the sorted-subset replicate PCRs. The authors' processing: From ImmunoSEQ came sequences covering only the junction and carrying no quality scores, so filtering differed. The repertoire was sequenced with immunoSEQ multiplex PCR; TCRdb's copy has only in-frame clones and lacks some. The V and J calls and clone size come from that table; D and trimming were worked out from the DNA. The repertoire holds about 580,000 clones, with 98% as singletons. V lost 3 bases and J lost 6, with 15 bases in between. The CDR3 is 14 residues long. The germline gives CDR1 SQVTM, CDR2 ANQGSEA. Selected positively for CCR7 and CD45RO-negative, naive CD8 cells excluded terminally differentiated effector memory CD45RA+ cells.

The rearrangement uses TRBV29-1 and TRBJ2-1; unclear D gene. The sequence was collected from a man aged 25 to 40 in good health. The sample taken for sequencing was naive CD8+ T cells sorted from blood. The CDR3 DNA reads TGCAGCGTTGAGTGGGCGGCAGGTCCCAATGAGCAGTTCTTC. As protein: CSVEWAAGPNEQFF.